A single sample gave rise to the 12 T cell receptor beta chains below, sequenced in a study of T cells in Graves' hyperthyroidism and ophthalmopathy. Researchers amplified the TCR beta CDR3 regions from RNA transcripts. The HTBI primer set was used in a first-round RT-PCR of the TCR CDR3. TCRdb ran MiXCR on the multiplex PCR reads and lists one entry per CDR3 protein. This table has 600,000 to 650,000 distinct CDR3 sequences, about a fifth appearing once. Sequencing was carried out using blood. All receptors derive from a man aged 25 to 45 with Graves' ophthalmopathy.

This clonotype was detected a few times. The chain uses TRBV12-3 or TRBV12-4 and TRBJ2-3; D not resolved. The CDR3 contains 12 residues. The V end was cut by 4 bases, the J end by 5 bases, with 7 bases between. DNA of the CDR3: TGTGCCAGCAGTTACCTCATAGATACGCAGTATTTT. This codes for CASSYLIDTQYF.

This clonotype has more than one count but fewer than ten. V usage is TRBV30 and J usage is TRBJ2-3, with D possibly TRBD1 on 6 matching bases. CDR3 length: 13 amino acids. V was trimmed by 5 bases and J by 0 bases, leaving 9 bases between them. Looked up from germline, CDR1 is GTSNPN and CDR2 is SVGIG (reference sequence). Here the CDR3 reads CAWEGESTDTQYF. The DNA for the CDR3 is TGTGCCTGGGAGGGGGAGAGCACAGATACGCAGTATTTT.

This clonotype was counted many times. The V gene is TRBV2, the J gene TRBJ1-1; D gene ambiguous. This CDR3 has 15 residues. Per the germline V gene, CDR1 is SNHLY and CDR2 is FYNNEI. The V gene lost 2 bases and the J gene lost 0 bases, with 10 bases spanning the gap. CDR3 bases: TGTGCCAGCAGTGAACGGGGAACCCTGAACACTGAAGCTTTCTTT. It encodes CASSERGTLNTEAFF.

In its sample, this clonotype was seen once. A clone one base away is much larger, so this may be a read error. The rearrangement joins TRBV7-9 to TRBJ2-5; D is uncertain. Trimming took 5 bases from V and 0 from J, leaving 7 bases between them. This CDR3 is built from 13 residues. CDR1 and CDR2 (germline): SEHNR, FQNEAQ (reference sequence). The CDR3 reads CASSPEYQETQYF. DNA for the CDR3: TGTGCCAGCAGCCCGGAATACCAAGAGACCCAGTACTTC.

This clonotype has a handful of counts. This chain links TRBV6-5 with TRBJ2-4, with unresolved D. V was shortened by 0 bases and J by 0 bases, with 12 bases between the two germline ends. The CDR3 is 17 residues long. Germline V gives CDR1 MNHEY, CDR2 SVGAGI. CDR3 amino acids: CASSYSFGVSAKNIQYF. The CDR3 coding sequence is TGTGCCAGCAGTTACTCCTTTGGGGTCTCAGCCAAAAACATTCAGTACTTC.

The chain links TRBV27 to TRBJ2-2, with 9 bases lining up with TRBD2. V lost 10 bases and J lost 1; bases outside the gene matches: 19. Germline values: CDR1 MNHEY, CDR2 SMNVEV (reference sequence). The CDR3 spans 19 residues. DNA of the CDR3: TGTGCCAACTACTCCTTATTAAACCTAGCGGGGCGGAACACCGGGGAGCTGTTTTTT. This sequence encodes CANYSLLNLAGRNTGELFF.

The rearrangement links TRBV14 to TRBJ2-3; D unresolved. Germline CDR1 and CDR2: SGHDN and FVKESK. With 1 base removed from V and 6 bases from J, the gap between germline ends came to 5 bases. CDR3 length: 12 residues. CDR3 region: CASSQVDDTQYF. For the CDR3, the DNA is TGTGCCAGCAGCCAAGTCGACGATACGCAGTATTTT.

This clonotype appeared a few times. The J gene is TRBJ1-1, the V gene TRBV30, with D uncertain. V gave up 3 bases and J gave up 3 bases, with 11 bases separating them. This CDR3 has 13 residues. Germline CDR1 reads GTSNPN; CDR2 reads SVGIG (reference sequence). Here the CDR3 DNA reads TGTGCCTGGAGGGGTACATTGGACACTGAAGCTTTCTTT. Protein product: CAWRGTLDTEAFF.

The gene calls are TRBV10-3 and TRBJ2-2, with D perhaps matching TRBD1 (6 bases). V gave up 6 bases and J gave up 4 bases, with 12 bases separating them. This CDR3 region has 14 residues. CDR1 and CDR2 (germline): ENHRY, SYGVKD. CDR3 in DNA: TGTGCCATCAGGCATACAGGGCGCACCGGGGAGCTGTTTTTT. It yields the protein CAIRHTGRTGELFF.

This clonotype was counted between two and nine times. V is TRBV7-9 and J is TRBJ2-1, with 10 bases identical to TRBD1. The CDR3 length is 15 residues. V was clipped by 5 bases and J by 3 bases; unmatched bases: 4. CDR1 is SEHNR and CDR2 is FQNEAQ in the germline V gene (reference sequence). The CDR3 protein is CASSHRDRGYNEQFF. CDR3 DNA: TGTGCCAGCAGCCACCGGGACAGGGGCTACAATGAGCAGTTCTTC.

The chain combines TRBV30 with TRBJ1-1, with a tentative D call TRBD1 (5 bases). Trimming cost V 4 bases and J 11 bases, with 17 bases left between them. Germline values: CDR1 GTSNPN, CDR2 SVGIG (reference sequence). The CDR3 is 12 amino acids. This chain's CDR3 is CAWKAGPLPAFF. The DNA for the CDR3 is TGTGCCTGGAAGGCAGGGCCCCTGCCGGCTTTCTTT.

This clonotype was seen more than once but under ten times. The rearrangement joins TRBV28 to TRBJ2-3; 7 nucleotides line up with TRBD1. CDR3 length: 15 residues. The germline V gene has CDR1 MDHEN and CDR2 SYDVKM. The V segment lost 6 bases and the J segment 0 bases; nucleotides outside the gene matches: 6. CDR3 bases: TGTGCCAGCAGAGACAGGGTATTGAGCACAGATACGCAGTATTTT. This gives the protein CASRDRVLSTDTQYF.